A single sample gave rise to the 22 T cell receptor beta chains below, sequenced in a study of T cell responses to AZD1222 COVID-19 vaccine. Sequencing used immunoSEQ multiplex PCR; TCRdb keeps in-frame clones, though not all of them. This table has roughly 150,000 clones, around 90% appearing once. Specimen: peripheral blood, collected 28 days after the second AZD1222 dose. These receptors originate from an adult who received the AZD1222 COVID-19 vaccine.

The chain joins TRBV5-1 to TRBJ2-1; the D gene is possibly TRBD2 (7 bases). There are 14 residues in the CDR3. CDR1 and CDR2 (germline): SGHRS, YFSETQ. Trimming took off 4 bases at V and 9 bases at J, with 17 bases between the two ends. The DNA for the CDR3 is TGCGCCAGCAGCCCGGGGACACCGGGGGGTGAGCAGTTCTTC. The encoded protein is CASSPGTPGGEQFF.

CDR3 amino acids: CAISESFNRTVSNQPQHF. The CDR3 nucleotides read TGTGCCATCAGTGAGTCGTTTAACCGGACGGTCAGCAATCAGCCCCAGCATTTT. V is TRBV10-3 and J is TRBJ1-5; D is unresolved. Between the trimmed V and J ends, which lost 0 bases and 1 base, there was a span of 16 bases. The CDR3 contains 18 residues. Germline-derived CDR1 and CDR2 are ENHRY and SYGVKD.

V is TRBV19 and J is TRBJ1-1; no clear D gene. Germline CDR1 reads LNHDA; CDR2 reads SQIVND (reference sequence). The V and J ends lost 5 bases and 1 base respectively, with 8 bases between them. The CDR3 sequence is 13 residues long. The CDR3 DNA follows: TGTGCCAGTAGTGAACAGCGGAACACTGAAGCTTTCTTT. The encoded protein is CASSEQRNTEAFF.

This clone occurred once. The V and J genes are TRBV6-1 and TRBJ1-5; the D gene is possibly TRBD1 (5 bases). Trimming removed 3 bases at V and 6 bases at J, with 6 bases between. The CDR3 totals 12 residues. Germline values: CDR1 MNHNS, CDR2 SASEGT. The chain's CDR3 is CASSDRVQPQHF. The CDR3 DNA follows: TGTGCCAGCAGTGACAGGGTTCAGCCCCAGCATTTT.

The rearrangement uses TRBV6-5 and TRBJ2-7; TRBD2 matches at 10 bases. This CDR3 is built from 14 residues. J gave up 5 bases and V 6 bases, and 7 bases lay outside the gene matches. The germline gives CDR1 MNHEY, CDR2 SVGAGI. The CDR3 here is CASSTGLAGDEQYF. The CDR3 coding sequence is TGTGCCAGCAGCACGGGGCTAGCGGGGGACGAGCAGTACTTC.

As DNA, the CDR3 is TGTGCCAGCCAGACAGGGGGAAGGAACGAGCAGTACTTC. As protein: CASQTGGRNEQYF. This chain connects TRBV7-9 to TRBJ2-7, with 9 bases that match TRBD1. Germline V gene sequence: CDR1 SEHNR, CDR2 FQNEAQ (reference sequence). The CDR3 has 13 amino acids. The V gene end was trimmed by 8 bases and the J gene end by 5 bases; junction bases not matched to a gene: 7.

The chain recombines TRBV2 with TRBJ1-6, with 10 bases fitting TRBD1. There are 14 residues in the CDR3. Trimming at V came to 6 bases and at J to 10 bases, leaving 6 bases not matched to a gene. The V gene's germline CDR1 is SNHLY and CDR2 FYNNEI. CDR3 amino acids: CASSRDRGNSPLHF. CDR3 nucleotide sequence: TGTGCCAGCAGCCGGGACAGGGGAAACTCACCCCTCCACTTT.

The table lists this clone with a count of one. This chain connects TRBV5-1 to TRBJ1-3; TRBD1 might be the D (5 bases). Trimming removed 0 bases from V and 0 bases from J, with 10 bases in between. Germline loops: CDR1 SGHRS, CDR2 YFSETQ. The CDR3 totals 16 residues. The CDR3 DNA is TGCGCCAGCAGCTTGGCACAGGAGTTCTCTGGAAACACCATATATTTT. This gives the protein CASSLAQEFSGNTIYF.

J is TRBJ2-2 and V is TRBV5-1, with TRBD2 identical over 8 bases. The CDR3 contains 15 residues. V shed 1 base, J shed 3 bases, and the junction held 2 bases outside the gene matches. Germline-derived CDR1 and CDR2 are SGHRS and YFSETQ. CDR3 residues: CASSLRGGYTGELFF. CDR3 bases: TGCGCCAGCAGCTTGCGCGGGGGGTACACCGGGGAGCTGTTTTTT. The complete variable domain, with remaining parts taken from reference TRBV5-1 and TRBJ2-2, reads KAGVTQTPRYLIKTRGQQVTLSCSPISGHRSVSWYQQTPGQGLQFLFEYFSETQRNKGNFPGRFSGRQFSNSRSEMNVSTLELGDSALYLCASSLRGGYTGELFFGEGSRLTVL.

This sequence joins TRBV5-4 and TRBJ1-4; weak D call: TRBD1 (5 bases). Germline CDR1 is SGHNT and CDR2 is YYREEE (reference sequence). V lost 5 bases and J lost 3, with 11 bases in between. The length of the CDR3 is 14 residues. CDR3 amino acids: CASRRGGANEKLFF. The DNA of the CDR3 is TGTGCCAGCAGGCGCGGGGGTGCTAATGAAAAACTGTTTTTT. Full variable domain (outside the CDR3, taken from reference TRBV5-4 and TRBJ1-4): ETGVTQSPTHLIKTRGQQVTLRCSSQSGHNTVSWYQQALGQGPQFIFQYYREEENGRGNFPPRFSGLQFPNYSSELNVNALELDDSALYLCASRRGGANEKLFFGSGTQLSVL.

This clone is a singleton in its sample. V gene TRBV5-4 combines with J gene TRBJ1-1; tentatively, D is TRBD1 (5 bases). From germline, CDR1 is SGHNT and CDR2 YYREEE (reference sequence). V lost 4 bases to trimming and J lost 0 bases, with 13 bases between them. This CDR3 is built from 15 residues. The CDR3 is CASSHQGYMNTEAFF. DNA for the CDR3: TGTGCCAGCAGCCATCAGGGTTACATGAACACTGAAGCTTTCTTT.

The J gene is TRBJ2-7, the V gene TRBV6-5; D tentatively fits TRBD1 or TRBD2 (5 bases each). Germline values: CDR1 MNHEY, CDR2 SVGAGI. This CDR3 is built from 14 residues. V lost 7 bases to trimming and J lost 5 bases, with 18 bases between them. CDR3 region: CASTRGRGPHEQYF. The CDR3, as DNA: TGTGCCAGCACTAGGGGCCGGGGTCCTCACGAGCAGTACTTC.

The CDR3: CASSIRDRKYF. The CDR3 DNA is TGTGCCAGTAGTATCCGGGACAGGAAGTACTTC. The chain couples TRBV19 to TRBJ2-7; 8 bases agree with TRBD1. CDR3 length equals 11 residues. V lost 3 bases and J lost 11; bases outside the gene matches: 3. Germline CDR1 and CDR2: LNHDA and SQIVND (reference sequence).

V usage is TRBV19 and J usage is TRBJ2-7; perhaps TRBD1 as D (7 bases). The germline gives CDR1 LNHDA, CDR2 SQIVND (reference sequence). V was cut by 2 bases and J by 6 bases, with 20 bases left in between. The CDR3 spans 16 residues. The CDR3 region has the DNA TGTGCCAGTAGTATACGGGCCAGGGGGGACATCCTCGAGCAGTACTTC. As protein: CASSIRARGDILEQYF.

The chain employs TRBV28 and TRBJ2-1, with no clear D. The CDR3 sequence is 13 residues long. CDR1 is MDHEN and CDR2 is SYDVKM in the germline V gene. V lost 3 bases and J 9 bases, leaving 12 bases between the germline ends. The CDR3 nucleotides are TGTGCCAGCAGTTTCGGTAGCATTGGTGAGCAGTTCTTC. Its translation: CASSFGSIGEQFF.

This chain joins TRBV3-1 (or the pseudogene TRBV3-2) and TRBJ1-2; weak D call: TRBD1 (6 bases). Looked up from germline, CDR1 is LGHDT and CDR2 is YNNKEL (reference sequence). V was pared by 4 bases and J by 2 bases, with 17 bases between. The CDR3 is made up of 16 amino acids. CDR3 protein: CASSLTTGTPNYGYTF. The CDR3 nucleotides read TGTGCCAGCAGCCTCACGACCGGGACACCAAACTATGGCTACACCTTC.

The DNA for the CDR3 is TGTGCCAGCAGAATCAGCGGTTATGGCTACACCTTC. Amino acids: CASRISGYGYTF. The V and J genes are TRBV12-3 or TRBV12-4 and TRBJ1-2; no definite D call. The CDR3 has 12 amino acids. V was shortened by 6 bases and J by 5 bases, with 10 bases between the two germline ends.

The V and J genes are TRBV19 and TRBJ1-1, with TRBD1 matching over 7 bases. CDR1 is LNHDA, CDR2 SQIVND, per germline (reference sequence). CDR3 length: 13 amino acids. V lost 10 bases and J lost 1; bases outside the gene matches: 6. The CDR3 DNA reads as TGTGCCACTTACAGGGGCGAGAACACTGAAGCTTTCTTT. Its protein product is CATYRGENTEAFF.

The chain employs TRBV4-2 and TRBJ1-6, with D uncertain. The germline CDR1 and CDR2 sequences are LGHNA and YNFKEQ. This CDR3 contains 13 residues. V lost 5 bases to trimming and J lost 7 bases, with 9 bases between them. CDR3 nucleotide sequence: TGTGCCAGCAGCACTCAGGAAAATTCACCCCTCCACTTT. Its translation is CASSTQENSPLHF.

The chain carries TRBV15 and TRBJ1-6; D is ambiguous. With 0 bases removed from V and 6 bases from J, the gap between germline ends came to 6 bases. This CDR3 comprises 14 residues. CDR1 is LNHNV and CDR2 is YYDKDF in the germline V gene (reference sequence). The CDR3 here is CATSRDRSNSPLHF. In DNA form, the CDR3 reads TGTGCCACCAGCAGAGATCGGAGTAATTCACCCCTCCACTTT.

This clone was seen once. The CDR3 is CAGGGTGEKLFF. The DNA of the CDR3 is TGTGCCGGGGGGGGGACAGGTGAAAAACTGTTTTTT. The chain carries TRBV30 and TRBJ1-4, with 8 bases that match TRBD1. Germline CDR1 is GTSNPN and CDR2 is SVGIG (reference sequence). V was pared by 8 bases and J by 7 bases, with 6 bases of the junction left unmatched. The CDR3 has 12 residues. Full variable domain (remainder filled in from reference TRBV30 and TRBJ1-4): SQTIHQWPATLVQPVGSPLSLECTVEGTSNPNLYWYRQAAGRGLQLLFYSVGIGQISSEVPQNLSASRPQDRQFILSSKKLLLSDSGFYLCAGGGTGEKLFFGSGTQLSVL.

The genes are TRBV12-3 or TRBV12-4 and TRBJ1-2, with D hard to call. V shed 3 bases and J shed 0 bases, with 5 bases lying between them. The CDR3 has 13 residues. CDR3 DNA: TGTGCCAGCAGTTTCGGCCCTAACTATGGCTACACCTTC. Its protein product is CASSFGPNYGYTF.